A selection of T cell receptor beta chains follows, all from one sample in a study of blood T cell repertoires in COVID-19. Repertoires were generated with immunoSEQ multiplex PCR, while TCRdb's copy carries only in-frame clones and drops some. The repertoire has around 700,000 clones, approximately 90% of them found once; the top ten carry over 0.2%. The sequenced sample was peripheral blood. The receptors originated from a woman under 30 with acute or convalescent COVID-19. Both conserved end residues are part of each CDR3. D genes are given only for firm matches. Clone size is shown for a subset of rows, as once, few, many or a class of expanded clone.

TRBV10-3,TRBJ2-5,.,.,TGTGCCATCAGTGATACTAGGCAAGAGACCCAGTACTTC,CAISDTRQETQYF
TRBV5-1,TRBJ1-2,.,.,TGCGCCAGCAGCTTGGAGGCCAGGGAGGTCACCTTC,CASSLEAREVTF
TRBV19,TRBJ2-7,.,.,TGTGCCAGTAGAGAGGAGAATTCACGCGAGCAGTACTTC,CASREENSREQYF
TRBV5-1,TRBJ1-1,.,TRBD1,TGCGCCAGCAGCTTGGTTACAGGGGTGAACACTGAAGCTTTCTTT,CASSLVTGVNTEAFF
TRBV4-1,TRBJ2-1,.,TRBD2,TGCGCCAGCAGCCAAGAATCCCCCAGACTAGCGGGGGGCGCCAGGGGGGGTGAGCAGTTCTTC,CASSQESPRLAGGARGGEQFF
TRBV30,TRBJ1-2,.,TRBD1,TGTGCCTGGAGGGGGACAGCTTCTAACTATGGCTACACCTTC,CAWRGTASNYGYTF
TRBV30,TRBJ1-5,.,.,TGTGCCTGGAGTAACGGTTATAGCAATCAGCCCCAGCATTTT,CAWSNGYSNQPQHF
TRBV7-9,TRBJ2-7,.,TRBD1,TGTGCCAGCAGCTTCGGACAGGGGGAGGGGAACGAGCAGTACTTC,CASSFGQGEGNEQYF
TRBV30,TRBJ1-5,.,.,TGTGCCTGGAGTGCCGACAGGTTTAGCAATCAGCCCCAGCATTTT,CAWSADRFSNQPQHF
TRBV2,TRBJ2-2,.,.,TGTGCCAGCAGGTGGGAGCCAGGCGGGGAGCTGTTTTTT,CASRWEPGGELFF
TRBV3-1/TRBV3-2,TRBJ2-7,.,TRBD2,TGTGCCAGCAGCCCGGGAGGCTCCTACGAGCAGTACTTC,CASSPGGSYEQYF
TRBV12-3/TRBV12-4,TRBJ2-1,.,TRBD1,TGTGCCAGCAGTGGACAGGGGGTCGGAAGGCAGTTCTTC,CASSGQGVGRQFF
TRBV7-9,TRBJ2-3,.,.,TGTGCCAGCAGCCCGGCGGGGGATACGCAGTATTTT,CASSPAGDTQYF
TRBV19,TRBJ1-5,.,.,TGTGCCAGTAAGGACACCAGCAATCAGCCCCAGCATTTT,CASKDTSNQPQHF
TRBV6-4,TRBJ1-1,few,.,TGTGCCAGCAGTGACTCGGAGGCCGGGGGAGCTTTCTTT,CASSDSEAGGAFF
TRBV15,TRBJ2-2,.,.,TGTGCCACCAGCATTGGGGGGGCCACCGGGGAGCTGTTTTTT,CATSIGGATGELFF
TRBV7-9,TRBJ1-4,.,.,TGTGCCAGCAGCTTAGCTTTGGGGGGAGGAAATGAAAAACTGTTTTTT,CASSLALGGGNEKLFF
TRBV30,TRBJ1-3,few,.,TGTGCCTGGAGTGCAGGGGCTGGAAACACCATATATTTT,CAWSAGAGNTIYF
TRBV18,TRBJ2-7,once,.,TGTGCCAGCTCACCGGACAGTCGCGAGCAGTACTTC,CASSPDSREQYF
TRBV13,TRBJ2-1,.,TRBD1,TGTGCCAGCAGCTCTCCCCTCCAGGGGGTCAACGAGCAGTTCTTC,CASSSPLQGVNEQFF
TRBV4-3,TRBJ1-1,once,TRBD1,TGCGCCAGCAGCCAAGATCTGCCCCTGACAGGGCTGAAAACTGAAGCTTTCTTT,CASSQDLPLTGLKTEAFF
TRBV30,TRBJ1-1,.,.,TGTGCCTGGAGGTTTAACAGAATGGCTGAGGCTTTCTTT,CAWRFNRMAEAFF
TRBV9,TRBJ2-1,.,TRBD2,TGTGCCAGCAGCTCCGCTAGCGGGGACTACAATGAGCAGTTCTTC,CASSSASGDYNEQFF
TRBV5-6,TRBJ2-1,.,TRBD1,TGTGCCAGCAGCCTCAGGGGGAACAATGAGCAGTTCTTC,CASSLRGNNEQFF
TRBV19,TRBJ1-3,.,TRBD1,TGTGCCAGTAGTATAGCAACAGGGGGTACTGGAAACACCATATATTTT,CASSIATGGTGNTIYF
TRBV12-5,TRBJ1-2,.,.,TGTGCTAGTGGTTTTCCCGGGGGGCTGGATGGCTACACCTTC,CASGFPGGLDGYTF
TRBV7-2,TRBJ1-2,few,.,TGTGCCAGCAGCTACGGACATTATGGCTACACCTTC,CASSYGHYGYTF
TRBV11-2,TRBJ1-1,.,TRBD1,TGTGCCAGCAGCAGAACGAGACAGGGTTATTTGGGGTCTGAAGCTTTCTTT,CASSRTRQGYLGSEAFF
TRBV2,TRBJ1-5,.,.,TGTGCCAGCAATGGAGGGGCTAGCAATCAGCCCCAGCATTTT,CASNGGASNQPQHF
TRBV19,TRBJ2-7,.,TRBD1,TGTGCCAGTAGCGCCGGGACAGATTTCTACGAGCAGTACTTC,CASSAGTDFYEQYF
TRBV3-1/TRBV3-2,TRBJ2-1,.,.,TGTGCCAGCAGACAGGACGAGCAGTTCTTC,CASRQDEQFF
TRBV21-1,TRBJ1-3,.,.,TGTGCCACCTCTCTAACCACCATATATTTT,CATSLTTIYF
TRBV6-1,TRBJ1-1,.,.,TGTGCCAGCAGTGAGAGTATGCCAGCTTTCTTT,CASSESMPAFF
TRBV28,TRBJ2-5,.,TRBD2,TGTGCCAGCCGAGCGGGGCTCGGGGAGACCCAGTACTTC,CASRAGLGETQYF
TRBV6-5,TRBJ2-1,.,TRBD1,TGTGCCAGCAGTTACTCGACAGGGGGTTACAATGAGCAGTTCTTC,CASSYSTGGYNEQFF
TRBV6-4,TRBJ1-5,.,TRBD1,TGTGCCAGCAGGACACACAGGGGGTCGGGCAATCAGCCCCAGCATTTT,CASRTHRGSGNQPQHF
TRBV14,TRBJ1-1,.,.,TGTGCCAGCAGCTCAACAGGTTCAAGTGGAGCTTTCTTT,CASSSTGSSGAFF
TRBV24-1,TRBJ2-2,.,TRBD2,TGTGCCACCAGTGATTCGGGAGGGGCTAGCGGGGACACCGGGGAGCTGTTTTTT,CATSDSGGASGDTGELFF
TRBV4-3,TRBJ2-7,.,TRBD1,TGCGCCAGCAGCCAATCCCGGACAGGGGAGTTAACGTACTTC,CASSQSRTGELTYF
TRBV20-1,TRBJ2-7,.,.,TGCAGTGCAAGTTCAGGGGGGTGGGAGCAGTACTTC,CSASSGGWEQYF
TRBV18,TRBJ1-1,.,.,TGTGCCAGCTCACCGTTACAGGGCACTGAAGCTTTCTTT,CASSPLQGTEAFF
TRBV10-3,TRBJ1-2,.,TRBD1,TGTGCCATCAGACCAAGGACAGGCTCTCCAAAAACTTATGGCTACACCTTC,CAIRPRTGSPKTYGYTF
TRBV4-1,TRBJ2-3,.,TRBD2,TGCGCCAGCAGCACAACGGGACTAGCGGGGAGTAGCACAGATACGCAGTATTTT,CASSTTGLAGSSTDTQYF
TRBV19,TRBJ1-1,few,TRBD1,TGTGCCAGTAGTATACGCGGCTACTGGGACAGGTATGAAGGGAACACTGAAGCTTTCTTT,CASSIRGYWDRYEGNTEAFF
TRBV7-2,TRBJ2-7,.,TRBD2,TGTGCCAGCAGCTTAGACCCTAGCGGCGAGCAGTACTTC,CASSLDPSGEQYF